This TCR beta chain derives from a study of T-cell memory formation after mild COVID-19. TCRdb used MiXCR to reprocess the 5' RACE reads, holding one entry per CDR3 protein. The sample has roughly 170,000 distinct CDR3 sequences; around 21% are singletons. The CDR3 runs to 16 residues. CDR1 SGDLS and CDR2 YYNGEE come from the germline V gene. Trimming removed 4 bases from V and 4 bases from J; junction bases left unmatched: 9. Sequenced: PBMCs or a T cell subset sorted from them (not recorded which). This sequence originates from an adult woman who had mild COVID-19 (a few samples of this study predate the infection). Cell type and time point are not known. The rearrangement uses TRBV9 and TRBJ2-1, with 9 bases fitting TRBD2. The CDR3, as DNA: TGTGCCAGCAGCCCTTCGCTAGCGGGACCTTACAATGAGCAGTTCTTC. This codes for CASSPSLAGPYNEQFF.